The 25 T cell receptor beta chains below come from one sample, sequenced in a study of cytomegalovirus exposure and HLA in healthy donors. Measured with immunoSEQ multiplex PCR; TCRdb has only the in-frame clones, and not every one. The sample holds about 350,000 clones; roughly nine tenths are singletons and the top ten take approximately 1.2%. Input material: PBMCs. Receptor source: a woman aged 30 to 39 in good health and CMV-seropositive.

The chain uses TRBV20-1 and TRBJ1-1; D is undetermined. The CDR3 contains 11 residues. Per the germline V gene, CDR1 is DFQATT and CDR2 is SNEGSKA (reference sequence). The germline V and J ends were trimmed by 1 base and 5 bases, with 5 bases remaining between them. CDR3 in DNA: TGCAGTGCTAGAGGAGAGACTGAAGCTTTCTTT. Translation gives CSARGETEAFF.

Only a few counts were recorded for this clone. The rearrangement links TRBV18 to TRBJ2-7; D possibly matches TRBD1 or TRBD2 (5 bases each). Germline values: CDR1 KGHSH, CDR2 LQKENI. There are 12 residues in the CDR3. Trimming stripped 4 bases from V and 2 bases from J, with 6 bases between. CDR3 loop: CASSRGAYEQYF. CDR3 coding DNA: TGTGCCAGCTCACGAGGGGCCTACGAGCAGTACTTC.

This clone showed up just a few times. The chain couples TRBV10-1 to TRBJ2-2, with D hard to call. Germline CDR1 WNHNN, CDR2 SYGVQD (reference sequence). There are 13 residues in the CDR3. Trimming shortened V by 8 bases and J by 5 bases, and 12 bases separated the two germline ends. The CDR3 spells CASASQETGELFF. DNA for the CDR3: TGCGCCAGCGCCTCCCAGGAGACCGGGGAGCTGTTTTTT.

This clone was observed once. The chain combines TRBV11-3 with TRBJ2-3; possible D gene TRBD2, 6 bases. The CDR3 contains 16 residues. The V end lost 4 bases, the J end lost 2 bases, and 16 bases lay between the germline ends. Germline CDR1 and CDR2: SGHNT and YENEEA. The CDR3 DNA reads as TGTGCCAGCAGCTACGGGGGACGGGCGGTCACAGATACGCAGTATTTT. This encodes CASSYGGRAVTDTQYF.

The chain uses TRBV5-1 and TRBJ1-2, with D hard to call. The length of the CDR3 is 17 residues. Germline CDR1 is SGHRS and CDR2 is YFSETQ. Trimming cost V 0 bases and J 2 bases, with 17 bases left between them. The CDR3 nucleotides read TGCGCCAGCAGCTTGGTCTCCGGGGTGATGTACAACTATGGCTACACCTTC. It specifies CASSLVSGVMYNYGYTF.

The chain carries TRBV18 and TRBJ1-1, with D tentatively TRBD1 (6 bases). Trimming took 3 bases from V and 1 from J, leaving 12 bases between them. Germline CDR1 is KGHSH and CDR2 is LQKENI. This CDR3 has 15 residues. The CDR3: CASSPGGGPNTEAFF. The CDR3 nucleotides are TGTGCCAGCTCACCTGGAGGGGGTCCGAACACTGAAGCTTTCTTT.

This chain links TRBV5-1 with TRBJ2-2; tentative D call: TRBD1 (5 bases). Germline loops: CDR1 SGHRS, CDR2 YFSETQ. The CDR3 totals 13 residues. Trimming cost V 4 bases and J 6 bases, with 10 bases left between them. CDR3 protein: CASSARGAGELFF. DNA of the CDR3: TGCGCCAGCAGCGCAAGGGGTGCCGGGGAGCTGTTTTTT.

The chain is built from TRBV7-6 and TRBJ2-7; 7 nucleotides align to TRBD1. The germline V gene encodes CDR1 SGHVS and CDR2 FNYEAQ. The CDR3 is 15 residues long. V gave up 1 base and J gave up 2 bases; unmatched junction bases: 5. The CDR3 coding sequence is TGTGCCAGCAGCTTAGGACAGGGCCCTACCTACGAGCAGTACTTC. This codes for CASSLGQGPTYEQYF. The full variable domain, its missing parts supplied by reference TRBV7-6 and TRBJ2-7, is GAGVSQSPRYKVTKRGQDVALRCDPISGHVSLYWYRQALGQGPEFLTYFNYEAQQDKSGLPNDRFSAERPEGSISTLTIQRTEQRDSAMYRCASSLGQGPTYEQYFGPGTRLTVT.

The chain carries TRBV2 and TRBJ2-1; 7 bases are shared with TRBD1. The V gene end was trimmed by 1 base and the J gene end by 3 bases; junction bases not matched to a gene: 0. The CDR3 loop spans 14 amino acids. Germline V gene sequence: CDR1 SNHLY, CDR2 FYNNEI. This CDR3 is CASSEGTGYNEQFF. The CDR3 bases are TGTGCCAGCAGTGAAGGGACAGGCTACAATGAGCAGTTCTTC.

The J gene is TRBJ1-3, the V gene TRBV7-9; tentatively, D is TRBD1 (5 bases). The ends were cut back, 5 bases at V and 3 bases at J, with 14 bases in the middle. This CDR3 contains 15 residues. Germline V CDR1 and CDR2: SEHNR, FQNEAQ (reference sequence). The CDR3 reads CASSLKQEIGNTIYF. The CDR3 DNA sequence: TGTGCCAGCAGCCTAAAACAGGAGATTGGAAACACCATATATTTT.

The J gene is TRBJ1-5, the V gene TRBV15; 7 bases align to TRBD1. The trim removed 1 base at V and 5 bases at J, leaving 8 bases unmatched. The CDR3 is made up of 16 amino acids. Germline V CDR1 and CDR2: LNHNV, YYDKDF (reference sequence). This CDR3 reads CATSRATGARDQPQHF. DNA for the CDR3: TGTGCCACCAGCAGAGCTACAGGGGCGAGAGATCAGCCCCAGCATTTT.

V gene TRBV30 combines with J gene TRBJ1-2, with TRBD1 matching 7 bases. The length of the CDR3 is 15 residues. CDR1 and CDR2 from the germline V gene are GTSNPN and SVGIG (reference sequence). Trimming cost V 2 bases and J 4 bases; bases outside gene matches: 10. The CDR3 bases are TGTGCCTGGAGTCCCACAGGGACAGTACTCTATGGCTACACCTTC. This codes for CAWSPTGTVLYGYTF.

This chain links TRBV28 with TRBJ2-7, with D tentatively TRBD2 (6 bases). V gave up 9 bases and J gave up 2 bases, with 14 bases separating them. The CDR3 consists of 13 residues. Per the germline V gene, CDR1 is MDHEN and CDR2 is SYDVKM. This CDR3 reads CASFTTGAYEQYF. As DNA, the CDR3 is TGTGCCAGTTTTACAACGGGAGCCTACGAGCAGTACTTC.

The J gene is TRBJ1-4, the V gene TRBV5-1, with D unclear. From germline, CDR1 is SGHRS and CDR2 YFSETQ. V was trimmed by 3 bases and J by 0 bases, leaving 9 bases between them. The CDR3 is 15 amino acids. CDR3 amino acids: CASSYDRTTNEKLFF. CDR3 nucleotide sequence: TGCGCCAGCAGCTACGACCGGACAACTAATGAAAAACTGTTTTTT.

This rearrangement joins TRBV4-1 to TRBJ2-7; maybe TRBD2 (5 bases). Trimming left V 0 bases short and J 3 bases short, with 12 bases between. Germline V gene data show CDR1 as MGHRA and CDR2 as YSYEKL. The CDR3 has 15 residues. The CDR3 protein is CASSQERAVNYEQYF. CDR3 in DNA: TGCGCCAGCAGCCAAGAGCGGGCGGTGAACTACGAGCAGTACTTC.

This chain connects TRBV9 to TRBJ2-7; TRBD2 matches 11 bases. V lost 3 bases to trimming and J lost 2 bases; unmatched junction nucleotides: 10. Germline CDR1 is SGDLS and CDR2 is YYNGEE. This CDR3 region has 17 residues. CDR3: CASSAPSPGLAAYEQYF. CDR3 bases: TGTGCCAGCAGCGCCCCCTCCCCGGGACTAGCGGCCTACGAGCAGTACTTC.

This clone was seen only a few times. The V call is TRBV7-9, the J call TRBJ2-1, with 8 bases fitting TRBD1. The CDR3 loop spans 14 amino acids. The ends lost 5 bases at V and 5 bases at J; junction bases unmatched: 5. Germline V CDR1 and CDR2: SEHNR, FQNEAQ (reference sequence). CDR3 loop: CASSHWTGNNEQFF. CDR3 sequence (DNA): TGTGCCAGCAGCCATTGGACAGGGAACAATGAGCAGTTCTTC.

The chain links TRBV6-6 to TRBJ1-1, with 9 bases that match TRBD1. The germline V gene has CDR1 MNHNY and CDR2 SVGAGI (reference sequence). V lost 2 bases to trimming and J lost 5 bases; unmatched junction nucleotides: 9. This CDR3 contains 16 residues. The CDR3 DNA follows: TGTGCCAGCAGTTACACGACGGGACAGGGCTGGACTGAAGCTTTCTTT. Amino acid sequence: CASSYTTGQGWTEAFF.

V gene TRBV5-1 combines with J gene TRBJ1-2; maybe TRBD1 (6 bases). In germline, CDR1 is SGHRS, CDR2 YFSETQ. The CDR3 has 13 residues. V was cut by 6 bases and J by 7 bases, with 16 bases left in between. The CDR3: CASTKDSALGYTF. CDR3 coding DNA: TGCGCCAGCACCAAGGACAGCGCGCTTGGCTACACCTTC.

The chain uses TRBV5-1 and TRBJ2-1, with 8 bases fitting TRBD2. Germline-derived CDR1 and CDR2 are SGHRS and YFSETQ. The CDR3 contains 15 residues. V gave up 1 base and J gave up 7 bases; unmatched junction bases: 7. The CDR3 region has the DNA TGCGCCAGCAGCTTGTCGGGAGGGCCAGGAAATGAGCAGTTCTTC. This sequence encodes CASSLSGGPGNEQFF.

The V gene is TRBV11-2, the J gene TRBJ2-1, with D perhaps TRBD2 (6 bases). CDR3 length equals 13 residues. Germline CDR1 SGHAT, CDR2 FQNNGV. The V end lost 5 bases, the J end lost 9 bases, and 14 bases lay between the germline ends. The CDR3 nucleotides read TGTGCCAGCAGCCCGACTAGTTTCGTTGAGCAGTTCTTC. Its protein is CASSPTSFVEQFF.

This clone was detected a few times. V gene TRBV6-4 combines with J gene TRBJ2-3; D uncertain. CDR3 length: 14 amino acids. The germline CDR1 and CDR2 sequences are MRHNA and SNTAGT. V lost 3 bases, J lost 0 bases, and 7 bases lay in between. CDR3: CASSEGLSTDTQYF. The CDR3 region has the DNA TGTGCCAGCAGTGAAGGCCTTAGCACAGATACGCAGTATTTT.

The CDR3 region is CATSRVVGTGVYEQYF. For the CDR3, the DNA is TGTGCCACCAGCAGAGTAGTAGGGACAGGTGTCTACGAGCAGTACTTC. The chain has TRBV15 and TRBJ2-7, with 8 positions matching TRBD1. The CDR3 is 16 residues long. CDR1 LNHNV and CDR2 YYDKDF come from the germline V gene (reference sequence). The ends lost 1 base at V and 3 bases at J; junction bases unmatched: 8. The full variable domain, its missing parts supplied by reference TRBV15 and TRBJ2-7, is DAMVIQNPRYQVTQFGKPVTLSCSQTLNHNVMYWYQQKSSQAPKLLFHYYDKDFNNEADTPDNFQSRRPNTSFCFLDIRSPGLGDTAMYLCATSRVVGTGVYEQYFGPGTRLTVT.

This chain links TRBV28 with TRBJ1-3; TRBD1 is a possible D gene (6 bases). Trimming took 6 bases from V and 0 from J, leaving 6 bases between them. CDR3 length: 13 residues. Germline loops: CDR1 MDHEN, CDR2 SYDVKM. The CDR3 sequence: CASRDSSGNTIYF. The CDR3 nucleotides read TGTGCCAGCAGGGACAGCTCTGGAAACACCATATATTTT. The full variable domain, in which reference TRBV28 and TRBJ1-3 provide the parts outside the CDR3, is DVKVTQSSRYLVKRTGEKVFLECVQDMDHENMFWYRQDPGLGLRLIYFSYDVKMKEKGDIPEGYSVSREKKERFSLILESASTNQTSMYLCASRDSSGNTIYFGEGSWLTVV.

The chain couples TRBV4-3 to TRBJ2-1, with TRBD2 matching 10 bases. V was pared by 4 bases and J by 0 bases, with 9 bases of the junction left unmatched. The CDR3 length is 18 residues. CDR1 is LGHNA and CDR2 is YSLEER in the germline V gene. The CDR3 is CASSRGLADKNSYNEQFF. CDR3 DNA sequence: TGCGCCAGCAGCCGTGGACTAGCGGACAAGAACTCCTACAATGAGCAGTTCTTC.